These T cell receptor beta chains were read from a single sample in a study of OX40 agonist ivuxolimab in advanced cancers. Measured with immunoSEQ multiplex PCR; TCRdb has only the in-frame clones, and not every one. The repertoire includes fewer than 70,000 clones, 85% to 90% of them detected once, and around 0.8% sits in the top ten. Material: CD4+ or CD8+ T cells sorted from blood, obtained in a trial of the OX40 agonist ivuxolimab. These receptors all come from an adult with an advanced solid tumor such as melanoma, head and neck, liver or kidney cancer. Both conserved end residues are part of each CDR3. D genes are given only for firm matches. Clone size, where shown, is once, few, many, or a class for clones that have expanded.

len	v_gene	j_gene	d_gene	abundance	CDR3aa	CDR3nt
15	TRBV28	TRBJ1-2	TRBD1	-	CASISSGGVNRGYTF	TGTGCCAGCATAAGCTCAGGGGGCGTAAATCGTGGCTACACCTTC
16	TRBV7-3	TRBJ2-1	-	-	CASSLKAASSYNEQFF	TGTGCCAGCAGCTTAAAAGCGGCGAGCTCCTACAATGAGCAGTTCTTC
15	TRBV9	TRBJ2-3	TRBD2	-	CASSSTSGRTDTQYF	TGTGCCAGCAGCTCCACTAGCGGGAGAACAGATACGCAGTATTTT
11	TRBV4-1	TRBJ2-3	-	-	CASSHTDTQYF	TGCGCCAGCAGCCATACAGATACGCAGTATTTT
15	TRBV2	TRBJ1-2	-	few	CASSSRRDTSYGYTF	TGTGCCAGCAGTAGCCGGAGGGACACCTCCTATGGCTACACCTTC
14	TRBV7-3	TRBJ2-5	-	-	CASSSGGTAETQYF	TGTGCCAGCAGCTCCGGAGGTACGGCAGAGACCCAGTACTTC
10	TRBV29-1	TRBJ1-2	-	-	CSVEQVGYTF	TGCAGCGTTGAGCAGGTCGGCTACACCTTC
14	TRBV6-5	TRBJ1-6	-	-	CANPARADNSPLHF	TGTGCCAACCCGGCTAGGGCAGATAATTCACCCCTCCACTTT
15	TRBV11-2	TRBJ1-2	-	-	CASSFPRGGGGGYTF	TGTGCCAGCAGCTTCCCTAGGGGAGGCGGCGGTGGCTACACCTTC
17	TRBV5-4	TRBJ1-1	TRBD1	once	CASSPNLGQQQNTEAFF	TGTGCCAGCAGCCCAAATTTGGGACAGCAACAGAACACTGAAGCTTTCTTT
10	TRBV20-1	TRBJ2-7	-	-	CSAKLYEQYF	TGCAGTGCTAAACTCTACGAGCAGTACTTC
12	TRBV30	TRBJ1-1	TRBD1	-	CAWKGRGPEAFF	TGTGCCTGGAAGGGTAGGGGGCCTGAAGCTTTCTTT
13	TRBV18	TRBJ1-1	-	-	CASSRGAGTEAFF	TGTGCCAGCTCACGGGGGGCAGGGACTGAAGCTTTCTTT
19	TRBV21-1	TRBJ1-5	-	-	CASSKGFNDGPYSNQPQHF	TGTGCCAGCAGCAAAGGGTTTAATGACGGTCCGTATAGCAATCAGCCCCAGCATTTT
12	TRBV30	TRBJ1-6	-	-	CAWSVGSSSLHF	TGTGCCTGGAGTGTGGGCAGCTCGTCCCTCCACTTT
13	TRBV5-1	TRBJ1-1	-	-	CASRVYLNTEAFF	TGCGCCAGCAGAGTCTACTTGAACACTGAAGCTTTCTTT
13	TRBV4-1	TRBJ2-5	TRBD1	once	CASSLQGGETQYF	TGCGCCAGCAGCTTACAGGGGGGAGAGACCCAGTACTTC
14	TRBV28	TRBJ2-5	TRBD2	-	CASSSPSGEKAQYF	TGTGCCAGCAGTTCCCCTAGCGGGGAAAAGGCCCAGTACTTC
16	TRBV7-9	TRBJ2-3	TRBD2	-	CASSLPKREGTDTQYF	TGTGCCAGCAGCTTACCGAAGCGGGAGGGCACAGATACGCAGTATTTT
15	TRBV6-6	TRBJ2-7	TRBD1	-	CASRPQTGGPYEQYF	TGTGCCAGCAGACCGCAAACAGGGGGCCCCTACGAGCAGTACTTC
14	TRBV14	TRBJ1-1	-	-	CASSQARGWTEAFF	TGTGCCAGCAGCCAAGCGAGGGGGTGGACTGAAGCTTTCTTT
14	TRBV2	TRBJ2-5	TRBD2	-	CASNARGAQETQYF	TGTGCCAGCAACGCGCGGGGGGCACAAGAGACCCAGTACTTC
15	TRBV7-9	TRBJ2-1	-	-	CASSARDWGPNEQFF	TGTGCCAGCAGCGCTCGGGACTGGGGTCCCAATGAGCAGTTCTTC
16	TRBV27	TRBJ2-5	TRBD1	-	CASSPTGQGRAETQYF	TGTGCCAGCAGTCCCACGGGACAGGGAAGGGCGGAGACCCAGTACTTC
16	TRBV5-6	TRBJ2-1	TRBD1	-	CASSLIGTGKYNEQFF	TGTGCCAGCAGCTTAATTGGGACAGGGAAGTACAATGAGCAGTTCTTC
20	TRBV7-3	TRBJ2-1	TRBD2	few	CASSLLSGMGSLAGANEQFF	TGTGCCAGCAGCTTATTGTCGGGGATGGGGAGTCTAGCGGGAGCGAATGAGCAGTTCTTC
15	TRBV7-2	TRBJ1-2	-	-	CASRATSDGPYGYTF	TGTGCCAGCAGAGCCACATCAGACGGTCCCTATGGCTACACCTTC
13	TRBV5-1	TRBJ2-1	TRBD2	-	CASMRAGEVEQFF	TGCGCCAGCATGAGAGCGGGAGAGGTTGAGCAGTTCTTC
15	TRBV5-1	TRBJ1-1	-	-	CASSLGDNMNTETFF	TGCGCCAGCAGCTTGGGTGACAACATGAACACTGAAACTTTCTTT
18	TRBV7-2	TRBJ2-3	TRBD2	-	CASFPRTSGGGRTDTQYF	TGTGCCAGCTTCCCGCGGACTAGCGGGGGGGGCAGGACAGATACGCAGTATTTT
14	TRBV5-4	TRBJ1-2	-	few	CASSLAWENYGYTF	TGTGCCAGCAGCTTGGCGTGGGAGAACTATGGCTACACCTTC
15	TRBV5-8	TRBJ1-1	-	-	CASSSGGRMNTEAFF	TGTGCCAGCAGCTCCGGGGGACGGATGAACACTGAAGCTTTCTTT
13	TRBV7-9	TRBJ1-1	TRBD1	-	CASSPTGGTEAFF	TGTGCCAGCAGCCCGACAGGGGGAACTGAAGCTTTCTTT
16	TRBV5-1	TRBJ2-7	TRBD2	-	CASSSSSGITSYEQYF	TGCGCCAGCAGCTCCTCGAGCGGGATTACTTCCTACGAGCAGTACTTC
17	TRBV27	TRBJ2-3	TRBD2	-	CASSLSSLAGGGGTQYF	TGTGCCAGCAGTTTATCGAGTTTAGCGGGAGGGGGGGGTACGCAGTATTTT
14	TRBV5-4	TRBJ1-2	-	-	CASSLDGYNYGYTF	TGTGCCAGCAGCTTGGACGGCTATAACTATGGCTACACCTTC
14	TRBV5-8	TRBJ2-5	-	-	CASSLVAAQETQYF	TGTGCCAGCAGCTTGGTAGCGGCACAAGAGACCCAGTACTTC
13	TRBV4-1	TRBJ1-2	-	-	CASSQSYWDGYTF	TGCGCCAGCAGCCAAAGTTATTGGGATGGCTACACCTTC
14	TRBV5-8	TRBJ2-5	TRBD2	-	CASSLASGGKTQYF	TGTGCCAGCAGCTTGGCTAGCGGGGGGAAGACCCAGTACTTC
14	TRBV6-1	TRBJ1-5	-	-	CASTPHGTDQPQHF	TGTGCCAGCACCCCGCACGGCACGGATCAGCCCCAGCATTTT
13	TRBV5-1	TRBJ1-2	-	-	CASRLDIDWGYTF	TGCGCCAGCAGATTGGACATAGACTGGGGCTACACCTTC
14	TRBV18	TRBJ2-1	-	-	CASSPKRRYNEQFF	TGTGCCAGCTCACCAAAGCGAAGATACAATGAGCAGTTCTTC
15	TRBV19	TRBJ1-5	TRBD1	-	CASSPGQGYNQPQHF	TGTGCCAGTAGTCCGGGACAGGGTTACAATCAGCCCCAGCATTTT
13	TRBV28	TRBJ1-2	-	-	CASSSDGLGGYTF	TGTGCCAGCAGTTCGGACGGACTGGGGGGCTACACCTTC